Following are 22 T cell receptor beta chains from one sample sequenced in a study of cytomegalovirus exposure and HLA in healthy donors (TCRdb year 2017). Receptors were amplified or captured by the immunoSEQ multiplex PCR assay. For the multiplex PCR, a mixture combining 60 forward primers for TCR Vbeta segments and 13 reverse primers for TCR Jbeta segments was used. Not all clones reach the TCRdb copy of this immuneACCESS table, which keeps in-frame sequences only. Checked studies attribute under half of the gap to unresolved V genes and leave the rest unexplained. The sample table lists some 130,000 clones, 65% to 80% of them with a count of one. The ten top clones hold about 3.4% of the sample. The material sequenced was PBMCs. All receptors come from a man in his forties in good health and CMV-seronegative.

The chain joins TRBV5-1 to TRBJ1-5, with a weak D call TRBD1 (5 bases). The germline CDR1 and CDR2 sequences are SGHRS and YFSETQ. The CDR3 runs 15 residues. Trimming took 4 bases from V and 6 from J, leaving 17 bases between them. CDR3 sequence (DNA): TGCGCCAGCAGCGTTACAGGCGGGGCGGGTCAGCCCCAGCATTTT. Its protein product is CASSVTGGAGQPQHF.

This clone came up a few times. This sequence joins TRBV7-2 and TRBJ2-5; possibly TRBD1 for D (6 bases). CDR1 is SGHTA and CDR2 is FQGNSA in the germline V gene. The CDR3 extends over 12 amino acids. The germline V and J ends were trimmed by 1 base and 9 bases, with 9 bases remaining between them. The CDR3 sequence is CASSLEAGAQYF. In DNA, the CDR3 is TGTGCCAGCAGCTTAGAGGCAGGGGCCCAGTACTTC.

This chain joins TRBV11-2 and TRBJ2-7; D remains unclear. The V gene's germline CDR1 is SGHAT and CDR2 FQNNGV. This CDR3 is built from 15 residues. V was clipped by 1 base and J by 1 base, with 11 bases between them. The CDR3 is CASSLAPRWSYEQYF. The CDR3 DNA is TGTGCCAGCAGCTTAGCCCCGAGGTGGTCCTACGAGCAGTACTTC.

This clone was observed a handful of times. The chain combines TRBV30 with TRBJ1-2; 9 bases align to TRBD1. Germline CDR1 reads GTSNPN; CDR2 reads SVGIG (reference sequence). The V gene end was trimmed by 3 bases and the J gene end by 0 bases; junction bases not matched to a gene: 8. The CDR3 spans 16 residues. DNA of the CDR3: TGTGCCTGGAGCGGGGGACAGGGCGGGTCTAACTATGGCTACACCTTC. This sequence encodes CAWSGGQGGSNYGYTF. Complete variable domain (other parts from reference TRBV30 and TRBJ1-2): SQTIHQWPATLVQPVGSPLSLECTVEGTSNPNLYWYRQAAGRGLQLLFYSVGIGQISSEVPQNLSASRPQDRQFILSSKKLLLSDSGFYLCAWSGGQGGSNYGYTFGSGTRLTVV.

The chain combines TRBV7-8 with TRBJ1-4, with D maybe TRBD1 (6 bases). Between the trimmed V and J ends, which lost 5 bases and 12 bases, there was a span of 13 bases. This CDR3 region has 12 residues. The V gene's germline CDR1 is SGHVS and CDR2 FQNEAQ. The CDR3 nucleotides read TGTGCCAGCAGCAAACAGGGCTGGGAACTGTTTTTT. Translated, it gives CASSKQGWELFF.

The chain combines TRBV28 with TRBJ1-5; TRBD1 matches at 7 bases. The junction had 5 bases not matched to a gene; V was cut back by 5 bases and J by 1 base. CDR3 length: 15 residues. Germline V gives CDR1 MDHEN, CDR2 SYDVKM. This CDR3 reads CASSRPTGSNQPQHF. In DNA form, the CDR3 reads TGTGCCAGCAGTAGACCGACAGGGAGCAATCAGCCCCAGCATTTT.

The J gene is TRBJ2-7, the V gene TRBV6-6; TRBD2 might be the D (7 bases). The germline V gene has CDR1 MNHNY and CDR2 SVGAGI (reference sequence). The CDR3 runs 12 residues. Trimming shortened V by 5 bases and J by 7 bases, and 12 bases separated the two germline ends. CDR3 nucleotides: TGTGCCAGCAGTCGGGGGGCTAAAGAGCAGTACTTC. Its translation is CASSRGAKEQYF.

This chain uses TRBV29-1 with TRBJ2-1; 14 bases line up with TRBD2. V gave up 7 bases and J gave up 4 bases; unmatched junction bases: 3. Germline CDR1 is SQVTM and CDR2 is ANQGSEA. There are 14 residues in the CDR3. CDR3 sequence reads: CSAGLAGGYNEQFF. CDR3 nucleotides: TGCAGCGCCGGACTAGCGGGAGGTTACAATGAGCAGTTCTTC.

This rearrangement joins TRBV7-9 to TRBJ2-7, with 8 bases lining up with TRBD1. After removal of 5 bases from V and 5 bases from J, the junction contained 5 bases not matched to a gene. CDR1 SEHNR and CDR2 FQNEAQ come from the germline V gene (reference sequence). The length of the CDR3 is 13 residues. The CDR3 loop is CASSHGQGHEQYF. The CDR3 nucleotides are TGTGCCAGCAGCCACGGACAGGGCCACGAGCAGTACTTC.

DNA of the CDR3: TGTGCCAGCAGTTATGCAGGGATGAACACTGAAGCTTTCTTT. This translates into CASSYAGMNTEAFF. The chain joins TRBV6-5 to TRBJ1-1; the D gene is possibly TRBD1 (5 bases). This CDR3 region has 14 residues. Germline V lookup: CDR1 MNHEY, CDR2 SVGAGI. The V end lost 3 bases, the J end lost 0 bases, and 8 bases lay between the germline ends.

This CDR3 is CASSERQLNQPQHF. The CDR3 nucleotides read TGTGCCAGCAGTGAGCGGCAACTGAATCAGCCCCAGCATTTT. The V gene is TRBV2, the J gene TRBJ1-5; D is undetermined. V was pared by 3 bases and J by 4 bases, with 10 bases between. CDR3 size: 14 residues. Germline V gives CDR1 SNHLY, CDR2 FYNNEI.

This clone occurred a few times. This sequence joins TRBV2 and TRBJ2-3, with TRBD1 matching over 12 bases. J lost 6 bases, V lost 3 bases, and 4 bases had no gene match. Germline CDR1 is SNHLY and CDR2 is FYNNEI. The CDR3 covers 15 residues. The CDR3 region is CASSESGQGADTQYF. CDR3 DNA: TGTGCCAGCAGTGAGTCGGGACAGGGGGCCGATACGCAGTATTTT.

CDR3 in amino acids: CASSGQLNSNEQYF. CDR3 DNA: TGTGCCAGCTCAGGACAGCTCAACTCTAACGAGCAGTACTTC. V usage is TRBV18 and J usage is TRBJ2-7, with D possibly matching TRBD1 (6 bases). Germline loops: CDR1 KGHSH, CDR2 LQKENI. Trimming pared 5 bases from V and 5 bases from J, leaving 16 bases between. The CDR3 has 14 amino acids.

This chain uses TRBV7-9 with TRBJ1-1; 8 bases align to TRBD1. V trimming: 7 bases; J trimming: 4 bases; junction bases outside the gene matches: 5. The CDR3 has 13 amino acids. Germline V gives CDR1 SEHNR, CDR2 FQNEAQ (reference sequence). CDR3 loop: CASTQGAGTEAFF. Written as DNA, the CDR3 is TGTGCCAGCACTCAGGGGGCTGGCACTGAAGCTTTCTTT.

This chain uses TRBV11-2 with TRBJ2-1; a weak D match, TRBD2 (6 bases). Germline lookup yields CDR1 SGHAT and CDR2 FQNNGV. Trimming cost V 1 base and J 9 bases, with 16 bases left between them. The CDR3 sequence is 15 residues long. CDR3 residues: CASSLAWGVQGEQFF. The CDR3 DNA reads as TGTGCCAGCAGCTTAGCGTGGGGGGTCCAGGGTGAGCAGTTCTTC.

The chain has TRBV7-9 and TRBJ1-4; no clear D gene. The CDR3 spans 15 residues. The V end lost 5 bases, the J end lost 0 bases, and 10 bases lay between the germline ends. Germline values: CDR1 SEHNR, CDR2 FQNEAQ (reference sequence). The CDR3 loop reads CASSPGRTTNEKLFF. CDR3 nucleotides: TGTGCCAGCAGCCCCGGCAGGACAACTAATGAAAAACTGTTTTTT. Using reference TRBV7-9 and TRBJ1-4 for the parts outside the CDR3, the full variable domain is DTGVSQNPRHKITKRGQNVTFRCDPISEHNRLYWYRQTLGQGPEFLTYFQNEAQLEKSRLLSDRFSAERPKGSFSTLEIQRTEQGDSAMYLCASSPGRTTNEKLFFGSGTQLSVL.

The chain recombines TRBV4-3 with TRBJ1-2, with D hard to call. Trimming stripped 0 bases from V and 8 bases from J, with 16 bases between. Germline V gene sequence: CDR1 LGHNA, CDR2 YSLEER. The CDR3 runs 15 residues. The CDR3 here is CASSQDRGSGSGYTF. CDR3 sequence (DNA): TGCGCCAGCAGCCAAGATCGTGGTTCGGGTTCGGGCTACACCTTC.

A single count supports this clone. The V call is TRBV7-2, the J call TRBJ2-7; 9 positions agree with TRBD2. CDR1 is SGHTA, CDR2 FQGNSA, per germline. After removal of 3 bases from V and 6 bases from J, the junction contained 9 bases not matched to a gene. This CDR3 spans 15 amino acids. This CDR3 is CASSFQGGRAGEQYF. The CDR3 nucleotides read TGTGCCAGCAGCTTTCAGGGCGGGAGGGCTGGCGAGCAGTACTTC.

The J gene is TRBJ1-1, the V gene TRBV7-3, with a weak D call TRBD1 (5 bases). This CDR3 region has 16 residues. V gave up 4 bases and J gave up 1 base, with 16 bases separating them. The germline V gene encodes CDR1 SGHTA and CDR2 FQGTGA. The CDR3 nucleotides are TGTGCCAGCAGCTATACCTACAGGTTGACGAACACTGAAGCTTTCTTT. This sequence encodes CASSYTYRLTNTEAFF.

The chain is built from TRBV7-9 and TRBJ2-6; possibly TRBD2 for D (5 bases). V dropped 2 bases and J dropped 4 bases, with 9 bases sitting between them. The CDR3 sequence is 15 residues long. CDR1 SEHNR and CDR2 FQNEAQ come from the germline V gene (reference sequence). CDR3 sequence reads: CASSLSGRGANVLTF. The CDR3 DNA is TGTGCCAGCAGCTTATCGGGAAGGGGGGCCAACGTCCTGACTTTC.

The rearrangement links TRBV2 to TRBJ1-2; 8 bases agree with TRBD1. The germline gives CDR1 SNHLY, CDR2 FYNNEI. J gave up 4 bases and V 6 bases, and 4 bases lay outside the gene matches. The CDR3 is 13 amino acids. CDR3 region: CASSMTGVYGYTF. CDR3 coding DNA: TGTGCCAGCAGCATGACAGGGGTCTATGGCTACACCTTC.

The chain couples TRBV27 to TRBJ2-6; possibly TRBD1 for D (6 bases). CDR3 length: 17 amino acids. Germline CDR1 and CDR2: MNHEY and SMNVEV (reference sequence). V was clipped by 0 bases and J by 2 bases, with 11 bases between them. For the CDR3, the DNA is TGTGCCAGCAGTTTATCGGGCAGGGGTCCTGGGGCCAACGTCCTGACTTTC. Encoded protein: CASSLSGRGPGANVLTF.